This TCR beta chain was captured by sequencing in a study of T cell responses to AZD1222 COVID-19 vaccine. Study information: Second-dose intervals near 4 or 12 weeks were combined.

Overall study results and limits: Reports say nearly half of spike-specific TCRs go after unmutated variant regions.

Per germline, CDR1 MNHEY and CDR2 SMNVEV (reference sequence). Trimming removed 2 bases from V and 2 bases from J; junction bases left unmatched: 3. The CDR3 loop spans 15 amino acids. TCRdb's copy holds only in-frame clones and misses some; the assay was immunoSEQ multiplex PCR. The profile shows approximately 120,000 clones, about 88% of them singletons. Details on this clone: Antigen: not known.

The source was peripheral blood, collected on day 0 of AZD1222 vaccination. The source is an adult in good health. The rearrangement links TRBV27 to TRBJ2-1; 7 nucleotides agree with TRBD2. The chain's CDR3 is CASSLRGVPYNEQFF. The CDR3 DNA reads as TGTGCCAGCAGTTTACGGGGGGTTCCCTACAATGAGCAGTTCTTC.